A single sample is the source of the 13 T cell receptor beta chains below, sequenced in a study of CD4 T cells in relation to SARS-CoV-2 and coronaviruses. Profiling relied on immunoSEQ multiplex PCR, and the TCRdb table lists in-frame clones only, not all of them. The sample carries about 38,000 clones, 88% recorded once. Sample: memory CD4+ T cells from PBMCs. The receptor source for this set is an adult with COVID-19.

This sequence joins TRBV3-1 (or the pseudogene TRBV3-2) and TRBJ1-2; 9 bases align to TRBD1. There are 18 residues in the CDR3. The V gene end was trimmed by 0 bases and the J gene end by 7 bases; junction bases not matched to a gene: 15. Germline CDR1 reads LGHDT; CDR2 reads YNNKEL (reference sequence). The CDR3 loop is CASSQDVGTGFLLGGYTF. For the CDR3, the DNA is TGTGCCAGCAGCCAAGATGTCGGGACAGGGTTCCTCCTTGGTGGCTACACCTTC.

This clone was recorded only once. The CDR3 DNA follows: TGCGCCAGCAGACCGACTACAGGGAACACTGAAGCTTTCTTT. Protein: CASRPTTGNTEAFF. This chain uses TRBV5-1 with TRBJ1-1, with D perhaps matching TRBD1 (5 bases). The germline gives CDR1 SGHRS, CDR2 YFSETQ. The CDR3 has 14 residues. V was clipped by 5 bases and J by 1 base, with 12 bases between them. Variable domain in full (rest from reference TRBV5-1 and TRBJ1-1): KAGVTQTPRYLIKTRGQQVTLSCSPISGHRSVSWYQQTPGQGLQFLFEYFSETQRNKGNFPGRFSGRQFSNSRSEMNVSTLELGDSALYLCASRPTTGNTEAFFGQGTRLTVV.

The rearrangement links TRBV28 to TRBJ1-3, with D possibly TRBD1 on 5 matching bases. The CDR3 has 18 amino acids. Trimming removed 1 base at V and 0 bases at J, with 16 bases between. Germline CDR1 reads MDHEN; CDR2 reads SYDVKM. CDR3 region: CASSLSGPLGSSGNTIYF. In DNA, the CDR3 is TGTGCCAGCAGTTTATCGGGACCCCTAGGGAGCTCTGGAAACACCATATATTTT.

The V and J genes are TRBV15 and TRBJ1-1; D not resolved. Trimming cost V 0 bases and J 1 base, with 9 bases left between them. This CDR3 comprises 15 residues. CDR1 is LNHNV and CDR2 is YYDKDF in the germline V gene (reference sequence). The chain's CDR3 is CATSRDSRPNTEAFF. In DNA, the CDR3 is TGTGCCACCAGCAGAGATTCCAGGCCGAACACTGAAGCTTTCTTT.

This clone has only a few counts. The CDR3 DNA reads TGCAGTGCCCCGGCGTATGGCTACACCTTC. Translation gives CSAPAYGYTF. The chain joins TRBV20-1 to TRBJ1-2, with D unclear. Trimming took off 6 bases at V and 5 bases at J, with 7 bases between the two ends. CDR1 is DFQATT, CDR2 SNEGSKA, per germline (reference sequence). The CDR3 has 10 residues.

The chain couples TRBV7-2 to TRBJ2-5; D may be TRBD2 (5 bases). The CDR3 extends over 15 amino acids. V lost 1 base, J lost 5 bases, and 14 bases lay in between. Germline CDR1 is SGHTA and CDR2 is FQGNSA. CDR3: CASSLGRGWYETQYF. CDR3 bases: TGTGCCAGCAGCTTAGGGCGCGGGTGGTATGAGACCCAGTACTTC. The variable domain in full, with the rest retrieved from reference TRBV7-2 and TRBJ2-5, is GAGVSQSPSNKVTEKGKDVELRCDPISGHTALYWYRQSLGQGLEFLIYFQGNSAPDKSGLPSDRFSAERTGGSVSTLTIQRTQQEDSAVYLCASSLGRGWYETQYFGPGTRLLVL.

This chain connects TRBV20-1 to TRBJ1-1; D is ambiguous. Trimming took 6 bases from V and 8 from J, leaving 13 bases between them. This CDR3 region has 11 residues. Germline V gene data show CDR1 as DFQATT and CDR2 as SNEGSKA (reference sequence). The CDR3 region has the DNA TGCAGTGCCCCGGACCGCCGCGAAGCTTTCTTT. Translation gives CSAPDRREAFF.

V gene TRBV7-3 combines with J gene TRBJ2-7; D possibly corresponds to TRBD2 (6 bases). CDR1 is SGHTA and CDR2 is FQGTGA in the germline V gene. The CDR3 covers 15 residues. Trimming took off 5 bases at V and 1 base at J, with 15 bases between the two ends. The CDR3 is CASSTLPGTSYEQYF. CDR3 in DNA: TGTGCCAGCAGCACCTTACCCGGGACTTCCTACGAGCAGTACTTC.

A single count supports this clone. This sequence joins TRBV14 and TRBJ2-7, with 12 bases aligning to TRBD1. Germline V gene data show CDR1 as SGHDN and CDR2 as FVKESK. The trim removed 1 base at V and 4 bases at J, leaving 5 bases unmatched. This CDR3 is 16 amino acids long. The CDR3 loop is CASSQAGTGGVYEQYF. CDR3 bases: TGTGCCAGCAGCCAAGCTGGGACAGGGGGCGTTTACGAGCAGTACTTC.

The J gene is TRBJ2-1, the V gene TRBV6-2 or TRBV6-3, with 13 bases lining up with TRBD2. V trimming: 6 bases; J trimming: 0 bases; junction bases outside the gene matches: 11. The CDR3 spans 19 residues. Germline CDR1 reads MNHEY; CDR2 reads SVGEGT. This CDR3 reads CASSTTSGGPSSSYNEQFF. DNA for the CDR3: TGTGCCAGCAGCACGACTAGCGGGGGGCCATCGAGCTCCTACAATGAGCAGTTCTTC.

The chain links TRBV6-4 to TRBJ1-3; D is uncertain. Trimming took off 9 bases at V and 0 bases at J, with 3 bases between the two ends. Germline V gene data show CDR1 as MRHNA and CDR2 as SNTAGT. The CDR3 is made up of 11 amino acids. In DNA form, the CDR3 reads TGTGCCAGATACTCTGGAAACACCATATATTTT. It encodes CARYSGNTIYF.

CDR3: CASAAGVSRSNEQFF. CDR3 sequence (DNA): TGTGCCAGCGCGGCAGGCGTCTCGAGAAGCAATGAGCAGTTCTTC. V is TRBV6-5 and J is TRBJ2-1; D is unclear. With 8 bases removed from V and 6 bases from J, the gap between germline ends came to 20 bases. The CDR3 totals 15 residues. In germline, CDR1 is MNHEY, CDR2 SVGAGI.

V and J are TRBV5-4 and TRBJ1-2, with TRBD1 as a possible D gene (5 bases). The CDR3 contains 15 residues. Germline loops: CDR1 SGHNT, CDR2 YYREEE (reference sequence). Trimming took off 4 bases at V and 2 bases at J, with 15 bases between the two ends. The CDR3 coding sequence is TGTGCCAGCAGCCCTCAGGGCGGGGCAAACTATGGCTACACCTTC. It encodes CASSPQGGANYGYTF.